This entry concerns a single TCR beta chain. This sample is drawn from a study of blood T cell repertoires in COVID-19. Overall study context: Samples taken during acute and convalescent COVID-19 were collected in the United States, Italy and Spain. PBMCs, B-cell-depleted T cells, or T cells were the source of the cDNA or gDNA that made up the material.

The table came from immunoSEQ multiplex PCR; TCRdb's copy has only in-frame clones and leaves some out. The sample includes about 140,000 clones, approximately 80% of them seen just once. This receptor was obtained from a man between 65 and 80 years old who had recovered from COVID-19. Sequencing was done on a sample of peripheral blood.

This CDR3 reads CASSESASGRAGEKTQYF. CDR3 coding DNA: TGCGCCAGCAGTGAGTCGGCTAGCGGGAGGGCCGGAGAGAAGACCCAGTACTTC. The chain has TRBV10-1 and TRBJ2-5; TRBD2 matches 12 bases. J lost 6 bases, V lost 0 bases, and 11 bases had no gene match. Germline V gives CDR1 WNHNN, CDR2 SYGVQD (reference sequence). The CDR3 loop spans 18 amino acids.